The 24 T cell receptor beta chains reported below all come from one sample, sequenced in a study of regulatory T cells in long-lasting Graves disease. Arm-PCR of CDR3 regions and iRepertoire HTBI primers were used to build TCR beta libraries. TCRdb re-derived calls from the multiplex PCR reads in MiXCR, one entry per CDR3 protein. The sample comprises around 450,000 distinct CDR3 sequences, 15% of which are singletons, and about 8.2% rests with the top ten. Documented time point: newly diagnosed GD, antithyroid drugs for less than 3 months. Following extraction of RNA from PBMCs, that RNA was used to make the TCR library. This same sample was also part of a study on T cells in Graves' hyperthyroidism and ophthalmopathy.

The source material was peripheral blood mononuclear cells (PBMCs), sampled at new diagnosis, from a patient treated with antithyroid drugs. These receptors all stem from a woman aged 35 to 49 with Graves disease.

This clonotype showed up just a few times. The chain is built from TRBV25-1 and TRBJ2-1, with 7 bases lining up with TRBD1. This CDR3 is built from 16 residues. In germline, CDR1 is MGHDK, CDR2 SYGVNS. V gave up 1 base and J gave up 8 bases; unmatched junction bases: 11. This CDR3 reads CASSELGLQTGDEQFF. CDR3 nucleotides: TGTGCCAGCAGTGAATTGGGGCTTCAAACAGGGGATGAGCAGTTCTTC.

The sample holds many counts of this clonotype. The chain links TRBV7-3 to TRBJ2-3, with 8 bases that match TRBD2. The CDR3 spans 14 residues. The germline V gene has CDR1 SGHTA and CDR2 FQGTGA. V lost 4 bases, J lost 1 base, and 1 base stayed unmatched. The CDR3 nucleotides read TGTGCCAGCAGCTCAGCGGGGGGCACAGATACGCAGTATTTT. This translates into CASSSAGGTDTQYF.

This clonotype was seen repeatedly, ten times or more. The V call is TRBV4-2, the J call TRBJ1-2; D ambiguous. The V end was cut by 1 base, the J end by 5 bases, with 17 bases between. The CDR3 length is 16 residues. In germline, CDR1 is LGHNA, CDR2 YNFKEQ. CDR3 sequence (DNA): TGTGCCAGCAGCCAAGGGCTGCGAGGACGGCGATATGGCTACACCTTC. Protein sequence: CASSQGLRGRRYGYTF.

This clonotype was recorded at least ten times. This chain links TRBV27 with TRBJ2-7, with D perhaps assigned TRBD1 or TRBD2 (6 bases each). The length of the CDR3 is 16 residues. Germline V gene sequence: CDR1 MNHEY, CDR2 SMNVEV (reference sequence). Trimming pared 3 bases from V and 3 bases from J, leaving 18 bases between. The CDR3 nucleotides are TGTGCCAGCAGTTTGGAGCCAAGGGGGGTGCACTACGAGCAGTACTTC. This gives the protein CASSLEPRGVHYEQYF.

This clonotype was detected ten times or more. The V call is TRBV7-3, the J call TRBJ2-2; 9 positions agree with TRBD1. The CDR3 contains 13 residues. Germline CDR1 SGHTA, CDR2 FQGTGA. V lost 3 bases and J lost 9; bases outside the gene matches: 2. The CDR3 sequence: CASSLDRGWELFF. The CDR3 DNA reads as TGTGCCAGCAGCTTGGACAGGGGCTGGGAGCTGTTTTTT.

V is TRBV6-9 and J is TRBJ2-5; D perhaps matches TRBD2 (5 bases). CDR3 length equals 11 residues. Germline V gives CDR1 MNHGY, CDR2 SVAAGI. Trimming took 4 bases from V and 10 from J, leaving 10 bases between them. The CDR3 loop is CASSSGKNQYF. The CDR3 DNA reads as TGTGCCAGCAGTTCGGGAAAGAACCAGTACTTC.

Comment on this clonotype: A far larger clone is a single base away, which makes a read error likely. No conserved phenylalanine or tryptophan is present at the end of the CDR3, so a read error is the likely explanation. The gene calls are TRBV7-2 and TRBJ2-3; 8 nucleotides match TRBD2. Germline CDR1 SGHTA, CDR2 FQGNSA. J was trimmed by 2 bases and V by 9 bases; bases with no gene match: 7. The CDR3 consists of 14 residues. This CDR3 reads CASSAGGYTDTQYS. The CDR3 DNA is TGTGCCAGTAGCGCGGGGGGATACACAGATACGCAGTATTCT.

As regards this clonotype: This likely came from a read error, as a far larger clone is one base away. The rearrangement uses TRBV13 and TRBJ2-7; possibly TRBD1 or TRBD2 for D (6 bases each). The J call could be wrong; TRBJ2-1 is a better fit for the DNA end. In germline, CDR1 is PRHDT, CDR2 FYEKMQ (reference sequence). The length of the CDR3 is 16 residues. CDR3 sequence: CASSPPSGAQYNEQFF. CDR3 bases: TGTGCCAGCAGCCCACCGTCGGGGGCCCAATACAATGAGCAGTTCTTC.

This clonotype was detected only a few times. The rearrangement joins TRBV19 to TRBJ2-1, with D perhaps matching TRBD2 (5 bases). Trimming removed 1 base at V and 9 bases at J, with 10 bases between. The CDR3 extends over 13 amino acids. Germline V gives CDR1 LNHDA, CDR2 SQIVND (reference sequence). CDR3 nucleotides: TGTGCCAGTAGTATAGTTCCAGAGGGTGAGCAGTTCTTC. Amino acid sequence: CASSIVPEGEQFF.

This clonotype was observed at least ten times. The rearrangement links TRBV30 to TRBJ1-3, with 7 bases aligning to TRBD1. Germline CDR1 and CDR2: GTSNPN and SVGIG (reference sequence). The junction had 6 bases not matched to a gene; V was cut back by 1 base and J by 0 bases. The CDR3 runs to 16 residues. The CDR3 loop reads CAWSGGDSNSGNTIYF. The CDR3 DNA is TGTGCCTGGAGTGGCGGGGACAGCAACTCTGGAAACACCATATATTTT. Full variable domain (rest looked up from reference TRBV30 and TRBJ1-3): SQTIHQWPATLVQPVGSPLSLECTVEGTSNPNLYWYRQAAGRGLQLLFYSVGIGQISSEVPQNLSASRPQDRQFILSSKKLLLSDSGFYLCAWSGGDSNSGNTIYFGEGSWLTVV.

This clonotype has at least ten counts. CDR3 sequence reads: CASSLAPPTNEKLFF. DNA for the CDR3: TGCGCCAGCAGCTTGGCACCGCCAACTAATGAAAAACTGTTTTTT. The chain employs TRBV5-1 and TRBJ1-4; D not resolved. V lost 0 bases to trimming and J lost 0 bases, with 6 bases between them. This CDR3 spans 15 amino acids. Germline loops: CDR1 SGHRS, CDR2 YFSETQ.

The rearrangement links TRBV18 to TRBJ2-7, with no clear D. V was trimmed by 2 bases and J by 2 bases, leaving 16 bases between them. This CDR3 comprises 16 residues. Germline lookup yields CDR1 KGHSH and CDR2 LQKENI. This CDR3 reads CASSPYVVGSTYEQYF. In DNA form, the CDR3 reads TGTGCCAGCTCACCATACGTTGTGGGTTCAACCTACGAGCAGTACTTC.

Many counts were recorded for this clonotype. The chain couples TRBV12-3 or TRBV12-4 to TRBJ2-2; D is ambiguous. V was clipped by 3 bases and J by 3 bases, with 14 bases between them. This CDR3 has 16 residues. The chain's CDR3 is CASSLVGSLYTGELFF. The CDR3 nucleotides are TGTGCCAGCAGTTTGGTAGGGTCCCTCTACACCGGGGAGCTGTTTTTT.

There are a few counts of this clonotype. The chain has TRBV27 and TRBJ2-7; 7 nucleotides agree with TRBD2. Trimming cost V 6 bases and J 7 bases; bases outside gene matches: 6. Germline-derived CDR1 and CDR2 are MNHEY and SMNVEV (reference sequence). The CDR3 contains 12 residues. Written as DNA, the CDR3 is TGTGCCAGCAGGGGAGGGGTTTGGGAGCAGTACTTC. It codes for CASRGGVWEQYF.

This rearrangement joins TRBV19 to TRBJ1-6; D is undetermined. Trimming shortened V by 1 base and J by 8 bases, and 12 bases separated the two germline ends. The germline V gene has CDR1 LNHDA and CDR2 SQIVND (reference sequence). The CDR3 length is 15 residues. DNA for the CDR3: TGTGCCAGTAGTATAGTCGGGCAGACCGATTCACCCCTCCACTTT. This codes for CASSIVGQTDSPLHF.

This clonotype occurred many times. The chain carries TRBV11-2 and TRBJ2-1; D gene unclear. V was shortened by 3 bases and J by 4 bases, with 19 bases between the two germline ends. Germline V gene lookup returns CDR1 SGHAT and CDR2 FQNNGV. The CDR3 is made up of 17 amino acids. The DNA for the CDR3 is TGTGCCAGCAGCTTGATGGACCTATCAGGCATGTACAATGAGCAGTTCTTC. Amino acid sequence: CASSLMDLSGMYNEQFF.

This clonotype was recorded many times. The CDR3 region is CASSQELTTSKETQYF. CDR3 DNA: TGTGCCAGCAGCCAAGAACTCACGACTAGTAAAGAGACCCAGTACTTC. The chain uses TRBV3-1 and TRBJ2-5, with D maybe TRBD2 (6 bases). Germline-derived CDR1 and CDR2 are LGHDT and YNNKEL (reference sequence). The length of the CDR3 is 16 residues. V lost 0 bases and J lost 3, with 14 bases in between.

The rearrangement joins TRBV20-1 to TRBJ2-7; D ambiguous. Germline loops: CDR1 DFQATT, CDR2 SNEGSKA (reference sequence). Trimming stripped 3 bases from V and 1 base from J, with 10 bases between. The CDR3 totals 13 residues. The CDR3, as DNA: TGCAGTGCTAGGGGTCCAGCTTCCTACGAGCAGTACTTC. It encodes CSARGPASYEQYF.

This clonotype was observed a handful of times. CDR3 coding DNA: TGCAGTGCTAGAGATCGGGGGCTAGCCGGGGATGAGCAGTTCTTC. Translated: CSARDRGLAGDEQFF. The genes are TRBV20-1 and TRBJ2-1; D may be TRBD1 or TRBD2 (6 bases each). Per the germline V gene, CDR1 is DFQATT and CDR2 is SNEGSKA (reference sequence). The CDR3 has 15 residues. V lost 0 bases and J lost 8, with 17 bases in between.

This rearrangement joins TRBV20-1 to TRBJ2-1; 12 bases line up with TRBD1. The J segment lost 9 bases and the V segment lost 6 bases, leaving 9 bases of the junction unmatched. CDR3 length equals 14 residues. Germline assignment: CDR1 DFQATT and CDR2 SNEGSKA (reference sequence). The CDR3 nucleotides read TGCAGTGCAGGGGGACAGGGGGCTACAGTTGAGCAGTTCTTC. This codes for CSAGGQGATVEQFF.

The gene calls are TRBV20-1 and TRBJ2-1; D is undetermined. The V and J ends lost 5 bases and 2 bases respectively, with 19 bases between them. Germline V lookup: CDR1 DFQATT, CDR2 SNEGSKA (reference sequence). The CDR3 has 16 residues. For the CDR3, the DNA is TGCAGTGCTCAAAACCGACACCCTAAACCCTACAATGAGCAGTTCTTC. Protein sequence: CSAQNRHPKPYNEQFF.

The genes are TRBV5-8 and TRBJ2-2, with 7 nucleotides matching TRBD1. J lost 4 bases, V lost 4 bases, and 4 bases had no gene match. Germline values: CDR1 SGHTS, CDR2 YDEGEE. CDR3 length: 14 amino acids. In nucleotides, the CDR3 is TGTGCCAGCAGCCCCGACAGGGCCACCGGGGAGCTGTTTTTT. Translation: CASSPDRATGELFF. The full variable domain, in which reference TRBV5-8 and TRBJ2-2 provide the parts outside the CDR3, is EAGVTQSPTHLIKTRGQQATLRCSPISGHTSVYWYQQALGLGLQFLLWYDEGEERNRGNFPPRFSGRQFPNYSSELNVNALELEDSALYLCASSPDRATGELFFGEGSRLTVL.

In the case of this clonotype: A much larger clone lies one base from this, so it may be a read error. The CDR3 loop is CATSGLGRGHNEQFF. As DNA, the CDR3 is TGTGCCACCAGTGGGCTTGGACGGGGGCACAATGAGCAGTTCTTC. This rearrangement joins TRBV24-1 to TRBJ2-1; D could derive from TRBD1 or TRBD2 (6 bases each). The CDR3 has 15 amino acids. Germline V gives CDR1 KGHDR, CDR2 SFDVKD. V shed 5 bases and J shed 5 bases, with 15 bases lying between them.

This clonotype showed up many times. The V gene is TRBV27, the J gene TRBJ2-1; no clear D. Germline CDR1 and CDR2: MNHEY and SMNVEV (reference sequence). The CDR3 is made up of 13 amino acids. Trimming took off 2 bases at V and 5 bases at J, with 7 bases between the two ends. CDR3 sequence (DNA): TGTGCCAGCAGTTTAGACGGAGACAATGAGCAGTTCTTC. Protein sequence: CASSLDGDNEQFF.